Below, one TCR beta chain is given with its context. The data were produced by immunoSEQ multiplex PCR, yet TCRdb's version contains in-frame clones alone and is incomplete. The sample holds about 220,000 clones, 90% seen once. Assignments of participants to cohorts depended upon their own reported clinical history. V lost 7 bases to trimming and J lost 4 bases; unmatched junction nucleotides: 16. The CDR3 consists of 17 residues. The germline gives CDR1 LGHDT, CDR2 YNNKEL (reference sequence). This record belongs to a study of blood T cell repertoires in COVID-19. The specimen sequenced was PBMCs or T cells enriched from blood (not recorded which). The receptor's source is a man aged 25 to 40 who had been exposed to COVID-19. The V and J genes are TRBV3-1 (or the pseudogene TRBV3-2) and TRBJ1-2; TRBD1 matches 9 bases. CDR3 DNA: TGTGCCAGCAACCAGGACAGGGGAACCTTGGGAGGCTATGGCTACACCTTC. Its translation: CASNQDRGTLGGYGYTF.